This passage covers 3 T cell receptor beta chains from one sample sequenced in a study of vaccination and CD4 T cells after COVID-19. Sequenced with the Oncomine TCR Beta short-read assay was DNA taken from cultured CD4+ T cells. TCRdb re-derived calls from the PCR reads in MiXCR, one entry per CDR3 protein. Among 15,000 to 20,000 distinct CDR3 sequences listed, about 52% were seen once. The antigens of these receptors remain unknown. Treatment here: approximately nine-day PBMC culture with coronavirus spike peptide pools or control peptides (ViraFEST assay). Input material: CD4+ T cells from blood, cultured in vitro. These receptors were obtained from a human donor who had recovered from COVID-19.

The gene calls are TRBV19 and TRBJ2-5; 9 nucleotides match TRBD2. V dropped 6 bases and J dropped 2; count of bases not matched to a gene: 10. Germline loops: CDR1 LNHDA, CDR2 SQIVND (reference sequence). This CDR3 has 16 amino acids. CDR3 residues: CASSRYSGSTQETQYF. CDR3 coding DNA: TGTGCCAGTAGCAGGTATAGCGGGAGTACTCAAGAGACCCAGTACTTC.

This clonotype has only a few counts. The chain has TRBV5-1 and TRBJ2-1, with TRBD2 identical over 9 bases. The germline V gene encodes CDR1 SGHRS and CDR2 YFSETQ. The CDR3 length is 15 residues. With 4 bases clipped from V and 1 base from J, the junction kept 3 bases outside the gene matches. CDR3 sequence: CASSALAGSYNEQFF. CDR3 DNA sequence: TGCGCCAGCAGCGCTCTAGCGGGATCCTACAATGAGCAGTTCTTC.

This clonotype showed up just a few times. The chain uses TRBV7-2 and TRBJ2-7; no firm D call. Germline CDR1 reads SGHTA; CDR2 reads FQGNSA. The length of the CDR3 is 16 residues. The ends were cut back, 2 bases at V and 2 bases at J, with 16 bases in the middle. CDR3 nucleotide sequence: TGTGCCAGCAGCTTAAAGGGTTTCTCTAAGACCTACGAGCAGTACTTC. Translation: CASSLKGFSKTYEQYF.